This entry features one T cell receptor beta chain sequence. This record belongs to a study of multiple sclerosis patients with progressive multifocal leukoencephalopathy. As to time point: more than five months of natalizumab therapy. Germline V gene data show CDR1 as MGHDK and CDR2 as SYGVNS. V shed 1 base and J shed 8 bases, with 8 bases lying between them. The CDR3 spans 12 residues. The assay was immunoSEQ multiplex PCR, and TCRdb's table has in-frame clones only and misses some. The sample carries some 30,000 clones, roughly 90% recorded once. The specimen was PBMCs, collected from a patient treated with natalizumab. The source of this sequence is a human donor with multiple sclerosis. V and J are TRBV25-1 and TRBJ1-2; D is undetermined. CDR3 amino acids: CASSEWPSGYTF. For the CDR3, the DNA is TGTGCCAGCAGTGAATGGCCTAGCGGCTACACCTTC.